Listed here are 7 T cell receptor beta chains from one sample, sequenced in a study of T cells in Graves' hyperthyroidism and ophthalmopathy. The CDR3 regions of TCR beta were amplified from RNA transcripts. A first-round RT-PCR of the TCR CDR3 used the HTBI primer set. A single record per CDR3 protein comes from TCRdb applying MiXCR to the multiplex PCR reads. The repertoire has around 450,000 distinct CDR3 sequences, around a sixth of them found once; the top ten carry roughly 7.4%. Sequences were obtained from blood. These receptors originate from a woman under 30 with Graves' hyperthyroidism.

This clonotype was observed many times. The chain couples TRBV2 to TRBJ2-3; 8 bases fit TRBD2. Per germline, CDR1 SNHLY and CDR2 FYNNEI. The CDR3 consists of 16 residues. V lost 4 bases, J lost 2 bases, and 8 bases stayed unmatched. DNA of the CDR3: TGTGCCAGCAGTGCGGGACTAGGGGTGGCCACAGATACGCAGTATTTT. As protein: CASSAGLGVATDTQYF.

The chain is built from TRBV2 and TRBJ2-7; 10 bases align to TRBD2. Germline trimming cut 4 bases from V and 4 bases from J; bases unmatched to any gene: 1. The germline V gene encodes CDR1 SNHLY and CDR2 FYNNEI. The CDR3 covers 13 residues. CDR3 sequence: CASSVSGRYEQYF. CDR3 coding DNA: TGTGCCAGCAGTGTTAGCGGGAGGTACGAGCAGTACTTC.

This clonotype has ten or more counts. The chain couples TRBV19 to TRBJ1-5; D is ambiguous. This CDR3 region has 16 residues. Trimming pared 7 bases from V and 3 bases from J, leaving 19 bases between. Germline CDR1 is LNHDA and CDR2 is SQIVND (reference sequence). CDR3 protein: CASNTVSGGYNQPQHF. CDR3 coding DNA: TGTGCCAGTAATACTGTATCTGGAGGATACAATCAGCCCCAGCATTTT.

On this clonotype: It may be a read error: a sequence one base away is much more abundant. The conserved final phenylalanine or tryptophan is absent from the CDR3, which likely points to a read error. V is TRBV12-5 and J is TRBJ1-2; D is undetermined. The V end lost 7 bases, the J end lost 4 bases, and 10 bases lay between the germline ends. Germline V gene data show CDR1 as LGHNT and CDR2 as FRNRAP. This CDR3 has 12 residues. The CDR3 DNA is TGTGCTAGTGTCAGCTACGGCTATGGCTACACCTCC. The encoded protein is CASVSYGYGYTS.

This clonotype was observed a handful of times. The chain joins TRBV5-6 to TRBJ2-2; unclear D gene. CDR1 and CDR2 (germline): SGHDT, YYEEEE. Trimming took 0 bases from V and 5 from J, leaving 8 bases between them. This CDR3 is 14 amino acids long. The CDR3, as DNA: TGTGCCAGCAGCTTGGGGCGGTTTACCGGGGAGCTGTTTTTT. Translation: CASSLGRFTGELFF.

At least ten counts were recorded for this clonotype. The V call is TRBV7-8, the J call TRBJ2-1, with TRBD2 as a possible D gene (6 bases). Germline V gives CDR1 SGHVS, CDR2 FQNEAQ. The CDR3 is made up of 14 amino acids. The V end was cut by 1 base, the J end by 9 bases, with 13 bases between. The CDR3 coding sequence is TGTGCCAGCAGCTTAGTAGGGACTTGGGGTGAGCAGTTCTTC. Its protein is CASSLVGTWGEQFF. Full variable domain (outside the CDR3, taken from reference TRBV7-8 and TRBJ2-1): GAGVSQSPRYKVAKRGQDVALRCDPISGHVSLFWYQQALGQGPEFLTYFQNEAQLDKSGLPSDRFFAERPEGSVSTLKIQRTQQEDSAVYLCASSLVGTWGEQFFGPGTRLTVL.

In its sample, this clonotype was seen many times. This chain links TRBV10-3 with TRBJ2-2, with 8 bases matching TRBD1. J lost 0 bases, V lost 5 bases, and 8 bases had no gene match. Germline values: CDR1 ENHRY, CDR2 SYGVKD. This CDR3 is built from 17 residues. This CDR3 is CAISSGQGVSNTGELFF. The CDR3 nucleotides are TGTGCCATCAGTTCCGGACAGGGAGTTTCGAACACCGGGGAGCTGTTTTTT.